These T cell receptor beta chains were read from a single sample in a study of siplizumab effects on memory and regulatory T cells. Assay used: immunoSEQ multiplex PCR; TCRdb lists only in-frame clones, some missing. This repertoire shows around 110,000 clones, 94% found once; its top ten account for 1.5% to 2%. What was sequenced was non-Treg CD4+ T cells sorted from blood. The receptor source for this set is a human donor in good health. The CDR3 runs from the conserved cysteine through the conserved F or W.

V gene: TRBV28
CDR3 protein: CASSTPTGELFF

V gene: TRBV7-9
CDR3 protein: CASSQGSQSYEQYF

V gene: TRBV9
CDR3 protein: CASSVGGSAISYEQYF

V gene: TRBV9
CDR3 protein: CASSAPGGPNSPLHF

V gene: TRBV9
CDR3 protein: CASSTTPESEQFF

V gene: TRBV6-1
CDR3 protein: CASRGQGEETQYF

V gene: TRBV5-6
CDR3 protein: CASSLWRTANYEQYF

V gene: TRBV5-1
CDR3 protein: CASSPGTGGTDTQYF

V gene: TRBV5-6
CDR3 protein: CASSRKQGRVYNEQFF

V gene: TRBV14
CDR3 protein: CASSQDFFGRGTEGGYTF

V gene: TRBV11-2
CDR3 protein: CASSSVWGNTEAFF

V gene: TRBV6-4
CDR3 protein: CASSDVREGRAYEQYF

V gene: TRBV11-2
CDR3 protein: CASRTGTSSNQPQHF

V gene: TRBV11-3
CDR3 protein: CASSSEGHRNTGELFF